One and the same sample provided the 29 T cell receptor beta chains below, sequenced in a study of tumor-infiltrating lymphocytes in primary liver carcinoma. Using a constant-region primer together with ProtoScript II reverse transcriptase, TCR beta cDNA was made from about 500 ng of total RNA. Libraries of TCR beta came from three nested multiplex PCR rounds with slightly modified ARM-PCR. The first two PCR rounds used TRBV1-TRBV30 primers with a Cbeta primer, around 10 cycles each. TCRdb re-called the multiplex PCR reads through MiXCR, storing one row per CDR3 protein. The sample has 250,000 to 400,000 distinct CDR3 sequences, roughly two thirds seen once. Extraction also yielded germline DNA, while blood RNA was obtained from unsorted whole blood. The material sequenced was peripheral blood. Receptor source: a man aged 40-55 years with primary liver carcinoma and hepatitis B virus infection.

This clonotype was seen many times. The gene calls are TRBV29-1 and TRBJ2-7; D not certain. The CDR3 sequence is 11 residues long. Germline assignment: CDR1 SQVTM and CDR2 ANQGSEA. The V gene lost 6 bases and the J gene lost 7 bases, with 13 bases spanning the gap. CDR3 DNA: TGCAGCGTCGTCGACACCGGGGAGCAGTACTTC. This encodes CSVVDTGEQYF.

Concerning this clonotype: At one end, the junction sequence differs from germline, possibly due to a read error. The chain combines TRBV11-1 with TRBJ2-7, with TRBD2 matching 14 bases. Germline V gives CDR1 SGHAT, CDR2 FQDESV (reference sequence). This CDR3 contains 18 residues. The DNA of the CDR3 is TGTGCCAGCAACTCCCCCGGGACTAGCGGGAGCCACTCCTACGGGCAGTACTTC. Its translation is CASNSPGTSGSHSYGQYF.

This clonotype was picked up many times. In DNA, the CDR3 is TGCAGCGTTGAAGAGGCGGGAAGGTCCTACGAGCAGTACTTC. Translated: CSVEEAGRSYEQYF. This sequence joins TRBV29-1 and TRBJ2-7; maybe TRBD2 (6 bases). CDR3 length: 14 amino acids. V was pared by 0 bases and J by 1 base, with 10 bases between. Per germline, CDR1 SQVTM and CDR2 ANQGSEA.

As for this clonotype: A much larger clonotype is one base distant, so this may be a read error. This chain connects TRBV12-3 or TRBV12-4 to TRBJ1-5, with 11 positions matching TRBD1. The CDR3 consists of 15 residues. For the CDR3, the DNA is TGTGTCAGCAGTTTAGGGACAGGGGGGAATCAGCCCCAGCATTTT. It translates to CVSSLGTGGNQPQHF.

This clonotype was picked up many times. J is TRBJ1-1 and V is TRBV6-1, with 9 bases lining up with TRBD1. Germline V lookup: CDR1 MNHNS, CDR2 SASEGT. Losses at the gene ends were 8 bases for V and 5 bases for J; bases not matched to a gene: 12. CDR3 length: 15 amino acids. CDR3 bases: TGTGCCAGCCCTCGTGGCAGGACAGGGGATACTGAAGCTTTCTTT. Protein product: CASPRGRTGDTEAFF.

For this clonotype: At one end, the junction sequence differs from germline, possibly due to a read error. The V gene is TRBV14, the J gene TRBJ2-7; 13 bases fit TRBD2. This CDR3 comprises 18 residues. Germline V gene sequence: CDR1 SGHDN, CDR2 FVKESK. Here the CDR3 DNA reads TGTGCCAGTAACCATACGTCTGGACTAGCGGGAGCCTCCTACGAGCAGCACTTC. This sequence encodes CASNHTSGLAGASYEQHF.

This clonotype was seen a handful of times. The chain has TRBV6-1 and TRBJ1-1; no firm D call. Germline V CDR1 and CDR2: MNHNS, SASEGT. The CDR3 has 14 residues. V lost 7 bases and J 1 base, leaving 13 bases between the germline ends. CDR3 residues: CASTRTYQNTEAFF. Here the CDR3 DNA reads TGTGCCAGCACCCGAACCTACCAGAACACTGAAGCTTTCTTT.

This clonotype counts as medium-sized. This sequence joins TRBV4-1 and TRBJ2-2; D call uncertain. CDR1 is MGHRA and CDR2 is YSYEKL in the germline V gene. Trimming removed 4 bases from V and 6 bases from J, with 15 bases in between. This CDR3 is built from 15 residues. CDR3 residues: CASSRDESGPGELFF. As DNA, the CDR3 is TGCGCCAGCAGCCGAGACGAATCCGGGCCCGGGGAGCTGTTTTTT.

Points on this clonotype: This may stem from a read error, because a much larger clone lies one nucleotide away. This chain links TRBV6-2 or TRBV6-3 with TRBJ2-2; TRBD2 might be the D (6 bases). The germline V and J ends were trimmed by 5 bases and 0 bases, with 16 bases remaining between them. The CDR3 sequence is 17 residues long. Germline V CDR1 and CDR2: MNHEY, SVGEGT. The CDR3 is CASSTKLTGANTGELFF. CDR3 coding DNA: TGTGCCAGCAGTACCAAACTAACGGGAGCGAACACCGGGGAGCTGTTTTTT.

On this clonotype itself: Since the CDR3 does not end with the conserved phenylalanine or tryptophan, this likely comes from a read error. The chain couples TRBV11-1 to TRBJ2-1; no clear D. V lost 2 bases, J lost 1 base, and 6 bases lay in between. This CDR3 comprises 14 residues. CDR1 and CDR2 (germline): SGHAT, FQDESV (reference sequence). CDR3 bases: TGTGCCAGCAGCTTAACCGGTTCCTACAATGAGCAGTTCCTC. This sequence encodes CASSLTGSYNEQFL.

In regard to this clonotype: Since no conserved phenylalanine or tryptophan closes the CDR3, a read error is the likely cause. The genes are TRBV6-6 and TRBJ2-7, with D uncertain. The CDR3 loop spans 13 amino acids. Looked up from germline, CDR1 is MNHNY and CDR2 is SVGAGI (reference sequence). The CDR3 spells CASIQPGSYEQYL. In nucleotides, the CDR3 is TGTGCAAGCATACAGCCGGGTTCCTACGAGCAGTACTTA.

The chain links TRBV6-6 to TRBJ1-5, with D possibly matching TRBD1 (5 bases). The CDR3 extends over 15 amino acids. The germline V and J ends were trimmed by 10 bases and 3 bases, with 19 bases remaining between them. From germline, CDR1 is MNHNY and CDR2 SVGAGI (reference sequence). The CDR3 here is CANRQVQGNNQPQHF. The CDR3 DNA follows: TGTGCCAACAGGCAGGTCCAGGGAAACAATCAGCCCCAGCATTTT.

Notes on this clonotype: This may come from a read error, since a much larger clone is one base off. The chain recombines TRBV6-1 with TRBJ2-4, with D perhaps matching TRBD2 (5 bases). CDR1 and CDR2 (germline): MNHNS, SASEGT. CDR3 length equals 15 residues. In nucleotides, the CDR3 is TGTCCCAGCAGTCCAAGCGGAGGACCAGGAAACATTCAGTACTTC. It specifies CPSSPSGGPGNIQYF.

The V and J genes are TRBV6-1 and TRBJ2-2; possibly TRBD1 or TRBD2 for D (5 bases each). The germline V and J ends were trimmed by 9 bases and 5 bases, with 19 bases remaining between them. Germline lookup yields CDR1 MNHNS and CDR2 SASEGT. The CDR3 has 15 amino acids. The CDR3 loop is CASRVTLWGTGELFF. The CDR3 DNA is TGTGCCAGTAGGGTGACTTTATGGGGGACCGGGGAGCTGTTTTTT.

Comment on this clonotype: A read error may produce the germline difference seen at one junction end. The chain combines TRBV29-1 with TRBJ1-5, with 8 positions matching TRBD1. The CDR3 is 14 amino acids. Germline V gene lookup returns CDR1 SQVTM and CDR2 ANQGSEA. The CDR3 region is CCVERTGSNQPQHF. The CDR3 coding sequence is TGCTGCGTTGAACGGACAGGGAGCAATCAGCCCCAGCATTTC.

This clonotype was seen repeatedly, ten times or more. This sequence joins TRBV4-2 and TRBJ2-2; no definite D call. The CDR3 has 14 amino acids. Germline loops: CDR1 LGHNA, CDR2 YNFKEQ. The V end lost 0 bases, the J end lost 5 bases, and 7 bases lay between the germline ends. CDR3 sequence (DNA): TGTGCCAGCAGCCAAGAAAGAAAGACCGGGGAGCTGTTTTTT. Its translation: CASSQERKTGELFF.

As concerns this clonotype: A much larger clone lies a single base off, so this may be a read error. This sequence joins TRBV13 and TRBJ2-6, with a tentative D call TRBD1 (5 bases). The CDR3 sequence is 14 residues long. Germline CDR1 reads PRHDT; CDR2 reads FYEKMQ (reference sequence). CDR3 DNA: TGTGCCAGCAGCGAGAGCTCTGGGGCCAACGTCCTGGCTTTC. This gives the protein CASSESSGANVLAF.

The chain has TRBV6-5 and TRBJ1-4; TRBD1 agrees at 8 bases. The V and J ends lost 4 bases and 0 bases, in that order; junction bases with no gene match: 13. The CDR3 totals 19 residues. Germline assignment: CDR1 MNHEY and CDR2 SVGAGI. The CDR3 sequence is CASSFSPGTGFTTNEKLFF. CDR3 sequence (DNA): TGTGCCAGCAGTTTCTCTCCCGGGACAGGATTCACAACTAATGAAAAACTGTTTTTT.

Points on this clonotype: A much larger clone lies one base from this, so it may be a read error. V usage is TRBV11-2 and J usage is TRBJ1-6; D not resolved. V lost 2 bases and J lost 7, with 3 bases in between. Germline V gene data show CDR1 as SGHAT and CDR2 as FQNNGV. This CDR3 region has 12 residues. CDR3 DNA sequence: TGTGCCAGCAGCTTAATGAATTCACCCCTCCACTTT. This translates into CASSLMNSPLHF.

As to this clonotype: This sequence may be a read error, since a much larger clone differs from it by one base. This chain connects TRBV5-4 to TRBJ2-2; no firm D call. Germline-derived CDR1 and CDR2 are SGHNT and YYREEE (reference sequence). The CDR3 covers 16 residues. V was shortened by 5 bases and J by 6 bases, with 20 bases between the two germline ends. DNA of the CDR3: TGTGCCAGCAGGGCGGAGAGGCCAGGTTTCGCCGGGGAGCTGTTTTTT. Protein sequence: CASRAERPGFAGELFF.

As for this clonotype: This could be a read error, since a much larger clone is one nucleotide away. The CDR3 DNA reads TGTGCCAGCAGTCGGGGACTGGTGGAGCAGCCCCAGCATTTT. Protein: CASSRGLVEQPQHF. The rearrangement links TRBV12-3 or TRBV12-4 to TRBJ1-5; D perhaps matches TRBD1 (5 bases). The CDR3 runs 14 residues. Trimming stripped 5 bases from V and 7 bases from J, with 15 bases between.

Remarks on this clonotype: This may arise from a read error, as a much more abundant clone is one base away. No DNA is shown, since the ends of the CDR3 on it are uncertain; the CDR3 is the one TCRdb lists. This sequence joins TRBV10-3 and TRBJ2-2; the table's D gene call, TRBD2, was not cross checked with the DNA. The V gene's germline CDR1 is ENHRY and CDR2 SYGVKD. Termini included, the CDR3 measures 14 amino acids. The chain's CDR3 is CATYWCGDTGELFF.

This chain uses TRBV20-1 with TRBJ2-1; no firm D call. CDR1 and CDR2 (germline): DFQATT, SNEGSKA (reference sequence). V lost 4 bases, J lost 7 bases, and 5 bases lay in between. CDR3 length: 10 amino acids. The CDR3 region has the DNA TGCAGTGCTAAAGAAAATGAGCAGTTCTTC. It yields the protein CSAKENEQFF.

In regard to this clonotype: A read error is possible here, since a much larger clone lies one base away. The V gene is TRBV12-3 or TRBV12-4, the J gene TRBJ1-2, with a possible D match to TRBD1 (5 bases). V was cut by 6 bases and J by 8 bases, with 16 bases left in between. The CDR3 is 13 amino acids. The CDR3 protein is CASSPEARQGYTF. In DNA, the CDR3 is TGTGCCAGCAGCCCAGAGGCCCGACAGGGCTACACCTTC.

This clonotype was counted a single time. A much larger clone sits a single nucleotide away, making a read error possible. The chain is built from TRBV5-5 and TRBJ2-5; a possible D gene is TRBD2 (6 bases). CDR3 length: 14 residues. Germline lookup yields CDR1 SGHKS and CDR2 YYEKEE (reference sequence). In DNA form, the CDR3 reads TGTGCCGGCAGGTCCGGGACTGTACAAGAGACCCAGTACTTC. It is translated as CAGRSGTVQETQYF.

This clonotype was seen a handful of times. This rearrangement joins TRBV14 to TRBJ2-3, with TRBD1 identical over 10 bases. V shed 3 bases and J 4 bases; nucleotides not matched to a gene: 4. Germline CDR1 and CDR2: SGHDN and FVKESK. The CDR3 totals 15 residues. Here the CDR3 reads CASSQGQGFADTQYF. CDR3 bases: TGTGCCAGCAGCCAGGGACAGGGGTTCGCAGATACGCAGTATTTT.

For this clonotype: No conserved phenylalanine or tryptophan ends this CDR3, so it is likely a read error. This chain joins TRBV6-6 and TRBJ1-1, with 8 bases fitting TRBD1. Per the germline V gene, CDR1 is MNHNY and CDR2 is SVGAGI (reference sequence). The V gene end was trimmed by 11 bases and the J gene end by 0 bases; junction bases not matched to a gene: 17. This CDR3 spans 17 amino acids. CDR3 in amino acids: CAFVGTGFPKMNTEAFC. CDR3 DNA: TGTGCCTTCGTAGGGACAGGTTTTCCGAAGATGAACACTGAAGCTTTCTGT.

About this clonotype: Since a much larger clone is just one base distant, this may be a read error. The chain is built from TRBV4-2 and TRBJ2-1; 11 bases agree with TRBD2. This CDR3 region has 14 residues. From germline, CDR1 is LGHNA and CDR2 YNFKEQ. CDR3 bases: TGTGCCAGCAGCCAAGAAGCTAGCGGGAGGTGGGTGTCCTTC. Protein sequence: CASSQEASGRWVSF.

Worth noting for this clonotype: A much larger clone lies one base from this, so it may be a read error. The rearrangement uses TRBV12-3 or TRBV12-4 and TRBJ2-3; 8 positions match TRBD2. There are 14 residues in the CDR3. The CDR3 here is CTSSPGAGGDTQYF. DNA of the CDR3: TGTACCAGCAGTCCCGGGGCGGGGGGAGATACGCAGTATTTT.